This T cell receptor (beta chain) was found in a study of blood T cell repertoires in COVID-19. Study details: Sites across the United States, Italy and Spain contributed samples from acute and convalescent COVID-19. PBMCs, B-cell-depleted T cells, or T cells provided the cDNA or gDNA that made up the material.

The CDR3 totals 15 residues. Trimming removed 4 bases from V and 0 bases from J, with 13 bases in between. The germline V gene encodes CDR1 LGHNA and CDR2 YSLEER. How the authors handled the data: Estimates of nucleated cell counts were drawn from the amplification of reference gene primers. Clones were read by immunoSEQ multiplex PCR, and TCRdb kept only the in-frame ones, dropping some. For V, J and clone size, that table is used; D and trimming come from the DNA. The data contain tens of thousands of clones, 78% of them singletons. This clone has only one observation. This sample also contains other DNA sequences that code for the same CDR3.

The sample was peripheral blood. This chain joins TRBV4-3 and TRBJ2-7, with a weak D call TRBD2 (6 bases). The TCR was taken from a human donor in a cohort sampled during active COVID-19. CDR3 amino acids: CASSLRTGVSYEQYF. DNA for the CDR3: TGCGCCAGCAGCCTTAGGACGGGGGTCTCCTACGAGCAGTACTTC.